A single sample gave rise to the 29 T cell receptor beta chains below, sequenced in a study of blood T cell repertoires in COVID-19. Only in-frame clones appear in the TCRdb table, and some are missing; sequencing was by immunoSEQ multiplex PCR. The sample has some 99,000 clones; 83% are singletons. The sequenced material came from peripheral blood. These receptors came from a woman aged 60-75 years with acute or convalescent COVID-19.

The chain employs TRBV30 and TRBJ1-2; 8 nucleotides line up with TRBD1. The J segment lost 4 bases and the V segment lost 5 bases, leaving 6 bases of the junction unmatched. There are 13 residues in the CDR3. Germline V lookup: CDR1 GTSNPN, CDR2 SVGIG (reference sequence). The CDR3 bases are TGTGCCTGGGACACCAGGGGGCTCTATGGCTACACCTTC. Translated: CAWDTRGLYGYTF.

Here the CDR3 DNA reads TGTGCCATCAGTGAGAAGGAGGGTCGCTACGAGCAGTACTTC. Amino acid sequence: CAISEKEGRYEQYF. The chain combines TRBV10-3 with TRBJ2-7, with D possibly matching TRBD2 (6 bases). The V gene lost 2 bases and the J gene lost 3 bases, with 11 bases spanning the gap. The CDR3 consists of 14 residues. Germline V lookup: CDR1 ENHRY, CDR2 SYGVKD.

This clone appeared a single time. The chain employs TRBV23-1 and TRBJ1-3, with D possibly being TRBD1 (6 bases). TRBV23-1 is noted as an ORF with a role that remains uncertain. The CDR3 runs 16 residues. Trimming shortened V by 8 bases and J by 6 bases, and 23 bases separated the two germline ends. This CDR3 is CASLNRGRGLENTIYF. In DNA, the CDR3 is TGCGCCAGCCTTAACCGAGGCAGGGGATTGGAAAACACCATATATTTT.

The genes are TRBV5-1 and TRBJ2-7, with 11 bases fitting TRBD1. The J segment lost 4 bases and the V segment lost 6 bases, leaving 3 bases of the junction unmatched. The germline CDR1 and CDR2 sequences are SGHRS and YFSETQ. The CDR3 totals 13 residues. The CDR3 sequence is CASTGTGGYEQYF. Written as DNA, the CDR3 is TGCGCCAGCACCGGGACAGGGGGTTACGAGCAGTACTTC.

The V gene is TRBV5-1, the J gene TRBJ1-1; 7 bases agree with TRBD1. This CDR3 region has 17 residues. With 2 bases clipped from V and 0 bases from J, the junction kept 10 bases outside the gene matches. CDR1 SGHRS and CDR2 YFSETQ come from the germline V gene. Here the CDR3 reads CASSFGGTADLNTEAFF. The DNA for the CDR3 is TGCGCCAGCAGCTTTGGGGGGACAGCCGACTTGAACACTGAAGCTTTCTTT.

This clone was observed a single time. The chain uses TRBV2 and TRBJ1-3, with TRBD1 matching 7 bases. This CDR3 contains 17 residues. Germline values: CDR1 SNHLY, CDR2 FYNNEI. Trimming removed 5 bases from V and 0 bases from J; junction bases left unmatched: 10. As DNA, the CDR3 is TGTGCCAGCAGTTTTTTCAGGGGACAGACCTCTGGAAACACCATATATTTT. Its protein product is CASSFFRGQTSGNTIYF.

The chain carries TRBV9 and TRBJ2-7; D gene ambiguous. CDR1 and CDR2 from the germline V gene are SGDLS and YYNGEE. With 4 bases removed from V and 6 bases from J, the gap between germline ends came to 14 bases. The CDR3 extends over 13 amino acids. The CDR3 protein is CASSPLLFSEQYF. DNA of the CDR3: TGTGCCAGCAGCCCCTTGTTATTCAGCGAGCAGTACTTC.

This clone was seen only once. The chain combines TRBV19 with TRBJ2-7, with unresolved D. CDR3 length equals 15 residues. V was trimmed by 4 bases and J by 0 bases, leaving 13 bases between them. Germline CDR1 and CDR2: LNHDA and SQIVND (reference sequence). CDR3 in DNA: TGTGCCAGTAGTAATCAAACAGCCATCTCCTACGAGCAGTACTTC. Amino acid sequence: CASSNQTAISYEQYF. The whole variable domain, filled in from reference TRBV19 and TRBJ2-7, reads DGGITQSPKYLFRKEGQNVTLSCEQNLNHDAMYWYRQDPGQGLRLIYYSQIVNDFQKGDIAEGYSVSREKKESFPLTVTSAQKNPTAFYLCASSNQTAISYEQYFGPGTRLTVT.

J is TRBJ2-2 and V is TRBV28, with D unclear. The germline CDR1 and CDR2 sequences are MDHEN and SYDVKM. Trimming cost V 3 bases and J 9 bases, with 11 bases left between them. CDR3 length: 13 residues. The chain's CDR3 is CASSLTPVWELFF. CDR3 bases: TGTGCCAGCAGTTTGACACCCGTGTGGGAGCTGTTTTTT.

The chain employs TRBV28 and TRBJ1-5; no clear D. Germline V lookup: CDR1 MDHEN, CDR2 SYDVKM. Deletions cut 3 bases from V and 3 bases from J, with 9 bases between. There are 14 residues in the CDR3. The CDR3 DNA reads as TGTGCCAGCAGTTTTTTACAGACCAATCAGCCCCAGCATTTT. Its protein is CASSFLQTNQPQHF.

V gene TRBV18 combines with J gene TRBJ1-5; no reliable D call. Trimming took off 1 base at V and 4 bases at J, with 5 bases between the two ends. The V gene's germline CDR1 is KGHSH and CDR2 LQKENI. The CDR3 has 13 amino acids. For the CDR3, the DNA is TGTGCCAGCTCACCACATCAGAATCAGCCCCAGCATTTT. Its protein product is CASSPHQNQPQHF.

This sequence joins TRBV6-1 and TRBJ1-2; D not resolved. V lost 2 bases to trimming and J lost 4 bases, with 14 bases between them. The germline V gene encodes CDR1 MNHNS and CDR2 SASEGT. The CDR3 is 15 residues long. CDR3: CASSEYPGAVYGYTF. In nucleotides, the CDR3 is TGTGCCAGCAGTGAATATCCGGGAGCAGTCTATGGCTACACCTTC.

The CDR3 here is CASSFREYEQYF. CDR3 sequence (DNA): TGTGCCAGCAGTTTCCGAGAATACGAGCAGTACTTC. The rearrangement uses TRBV27 and TRBJ2-7; D call uncertain. Germline V gives CDR1 MNHEY, CDR2 SMNVEV (reference sequence). Trimming cost V 3 bases and J 4 bases, with 7 bases left between them. CDR3 length: 12 amino acids.

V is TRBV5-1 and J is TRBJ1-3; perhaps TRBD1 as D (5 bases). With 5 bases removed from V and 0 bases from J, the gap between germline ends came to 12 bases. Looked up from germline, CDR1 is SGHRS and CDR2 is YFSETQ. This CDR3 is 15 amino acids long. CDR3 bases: TGCGCCAGCAGACCGACGGGGGTCTCTGGAAACACCATATATTTT. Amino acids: CASRPTGVSGNTIYF.

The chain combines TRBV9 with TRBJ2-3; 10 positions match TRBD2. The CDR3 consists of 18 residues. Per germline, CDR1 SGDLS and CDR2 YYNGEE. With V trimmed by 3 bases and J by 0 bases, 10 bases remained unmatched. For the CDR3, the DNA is TGTGCCAGCAGCGAATCCCCGGGACTAGCGACTAGCACAGATACGCAGTATTTT. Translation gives CASSESPGLATSTDTQYF.

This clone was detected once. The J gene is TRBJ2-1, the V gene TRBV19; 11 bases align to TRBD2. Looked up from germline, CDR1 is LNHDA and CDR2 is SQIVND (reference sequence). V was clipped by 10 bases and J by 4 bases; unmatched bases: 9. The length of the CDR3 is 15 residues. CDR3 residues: CATNTGTSGYNEQFF. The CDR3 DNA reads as TGTGCCACCAATACTGGGACTAGCGGATACAATGAGCAGTTCTTC.

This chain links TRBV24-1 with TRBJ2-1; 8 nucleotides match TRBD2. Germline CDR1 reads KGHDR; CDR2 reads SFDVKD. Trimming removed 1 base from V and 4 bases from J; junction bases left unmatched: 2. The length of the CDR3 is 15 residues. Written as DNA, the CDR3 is TGTGCCACCAGTGATTTTACTAGCGGTTACAATGAGCAGTTCTTC. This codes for CATSDFTSGYNEQFF.

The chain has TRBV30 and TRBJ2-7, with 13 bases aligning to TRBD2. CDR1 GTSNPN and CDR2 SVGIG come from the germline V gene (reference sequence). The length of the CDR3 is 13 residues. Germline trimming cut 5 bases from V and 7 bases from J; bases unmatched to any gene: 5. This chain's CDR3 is CAWGGLAGREQYF. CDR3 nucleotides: TGTGCCTGGGGGGGACTAGCGGGGCGAGAGCAGTACTTC.

The CDR3 DNA follows: TGTGCCTGGAGTAGGAGCGGGGGGCCTACCGGGGAGCTGTTTTTT. As protein: CAWSRSGGPTGELFF. J is TRBJ2-2 and V is TRBV30; 9 bases align to TRBD2. The ends lost 2 bases at V and 5 bases at J; junction bases unmatched: 6. The CDR3 runs 15 residues. Germline V lookup: CDR1 GTSNPN, CDR2 SVGIG (reference sequence).

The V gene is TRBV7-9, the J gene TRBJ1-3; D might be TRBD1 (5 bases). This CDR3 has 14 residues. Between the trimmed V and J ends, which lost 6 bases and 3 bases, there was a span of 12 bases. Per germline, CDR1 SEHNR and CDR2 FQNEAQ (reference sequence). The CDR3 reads CASRRDLVGNTIYF. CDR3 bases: TGTGCCAGCAGACGGGACTTGGTTGGAAACACCATATATTTT. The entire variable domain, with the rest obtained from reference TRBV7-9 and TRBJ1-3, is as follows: DTGVSQNPRHKITKRGQNVTFRCDPISEHNRLYWYRQTLGQGPEFLTYFQNEAQLEKSRLLSDRFSAERPKGSFSTLEIQRTEQGDSAMYLCASRRDLVGNTIYFGEGSWLTVV.

This chain's CDR3 is CASSLIETQETQYF. CDR3 DNA sequence: TGTGCCAGCAGCTTGATTGAGACTCAAGAGACCCAGTACTTC. V and J are TRBV5-4 and TRBJ2-5; D remains unclear. Trimming removed 1 base from V and 2 bases from J, with 9 bases in between. The CDR3 covers 14 residues. Germline values: CDR1 SGHNT, CDR2 YYREEE (reference sequence).

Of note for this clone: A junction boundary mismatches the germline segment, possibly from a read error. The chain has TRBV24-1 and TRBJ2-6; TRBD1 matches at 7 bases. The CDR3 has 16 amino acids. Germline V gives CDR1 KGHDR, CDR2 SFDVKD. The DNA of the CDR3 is TGTGTCACCAGTGAGTTCACAGGGGCTGGGGCCAACGTCCTGACTTTC. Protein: CVTSEFTGAGANVLTF.

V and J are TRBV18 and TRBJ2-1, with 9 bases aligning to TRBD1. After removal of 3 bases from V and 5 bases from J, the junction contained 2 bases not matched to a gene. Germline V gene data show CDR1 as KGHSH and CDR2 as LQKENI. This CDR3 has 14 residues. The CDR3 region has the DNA TGTGCCAGCTCACCGGGGACAGGGAACAATGAGCAGTTCTTC. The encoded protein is CASSPGTGNNEQFF.

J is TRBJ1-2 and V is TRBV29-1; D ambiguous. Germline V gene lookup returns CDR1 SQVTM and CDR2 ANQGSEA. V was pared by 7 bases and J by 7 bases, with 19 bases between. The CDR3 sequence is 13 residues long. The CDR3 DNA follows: TGCAGCGCCTGGAGGGAGGGTCTTCGTGGCTACACCTTC. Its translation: CSAWREGLRGYTF.

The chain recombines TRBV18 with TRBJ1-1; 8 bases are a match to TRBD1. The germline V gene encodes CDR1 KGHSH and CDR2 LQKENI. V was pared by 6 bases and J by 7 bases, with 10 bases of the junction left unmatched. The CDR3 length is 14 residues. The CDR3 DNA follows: TGTGCCAGCTCTCCCGACAGGGGCAGAGGTGAAGCTTTCTTT. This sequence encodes CASSPDRGRGEAFF.

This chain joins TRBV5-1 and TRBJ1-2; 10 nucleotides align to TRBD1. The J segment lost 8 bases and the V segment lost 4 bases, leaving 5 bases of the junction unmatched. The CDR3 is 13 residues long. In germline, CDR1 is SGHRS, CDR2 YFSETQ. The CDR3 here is CASSQGQGWGYTF. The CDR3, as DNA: TGCGCCAGCAGCCAGGGACAGGGGTGGGGCTACACCTTC.

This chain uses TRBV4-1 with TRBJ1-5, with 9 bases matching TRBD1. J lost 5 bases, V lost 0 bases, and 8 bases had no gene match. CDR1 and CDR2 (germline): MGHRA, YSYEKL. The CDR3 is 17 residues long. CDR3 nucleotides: TGCGCCAGCAGCCAAGATACCGCCGGGACAGGGTATCAGCCCCAGCATTTT. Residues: CASSQDTAGTGYQPQHF.

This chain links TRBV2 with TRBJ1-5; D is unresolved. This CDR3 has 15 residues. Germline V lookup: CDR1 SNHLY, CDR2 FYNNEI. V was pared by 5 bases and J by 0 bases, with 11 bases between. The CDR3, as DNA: TGTGCCAGCAGTCTCTCGGAGGATAGCAATCAGCCCCAGCATTTT. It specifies CASSLSEDSNQPQHF.

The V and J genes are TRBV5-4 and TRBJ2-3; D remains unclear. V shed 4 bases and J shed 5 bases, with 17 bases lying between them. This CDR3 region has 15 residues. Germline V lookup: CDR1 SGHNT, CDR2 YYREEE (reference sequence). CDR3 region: CASSRPQQRGDTQYF. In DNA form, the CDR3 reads TGTGCCAGCAGCCGACCCCAGCAGAGAGGAGATACGCAGTATTTT.